One sample yielded the 5 T cell receptor beta chains listed below, sequenced in a study of blood T cell repertoires in COVID-19. Data came from immunoSEQ multiplex PCR; TCRdb stores just in-frame clones and leaves some out. This sample has approximately 59,000 clones, with around 83% found just once. Material: peripheral blood. The receptors were gathered from a woman older than 75 with acute or convalescent COVID-19.

In this sample, this clone turned up once. V gene TRBV12-5 combines with J gene TRBJ2-1; possibly TRBD1 for D (5 bases). Per the germline V gene, CDR1 is LGHNT and CDR2 is FRNRAP. V lost 1 base and J 4 bases, leaving 14 bases between the germline ends. This CDR3 has 16 residues. The CDR3, as DNA: TGTGCTAGTGGTTTGGGGCAGGGAACGGGTTACAATGAGCAGTTCTTC. Protein sequence: CASGLGQGTGYNEQFF.

This chain joins TRBV18 and TRBJ2-1, with 10 bases matching TRBD2. The J segment lost 4 bases and the V segment lost 1 base, leaving 1 base of the junction unmatched. The CDR3 runs 15 residues. CDR1 and CDR2 from the germline V gene are KGHSH and LQKENI. CDR3 residues: CASSPQTSGYNEQFF. Written as DNA, the CDR3 is TGTGCCAGCTCACCACAGACTAGCGGGTACAATGAGCAGTTCTTC.

This clone has more than one count but fewer than ten. This chain links TRBV20-1 with TRBJ1-2; D is undetermined. Germline V gene lookup returns CDR1 DFQATT and CDR2 SNEGSKA (reference sequence). This CDR3 region has 11 residues. Trimming cost V 6 bases and J 4 bases, with 9 bases left between them. The CDR3 reads CSAESGYGYTF. The CDR3 DNA reads TGCAGTGCGGAGAGTGGCTATGGCTACACCTTC.

The rearrangement uses TRBV7-2 and TRBJ1-2, with 8 bases lining up with TRBD1. CDR3 length: 15 amino acids. CDR1 and CDR2 from the germline V gene are SGHTA and FQGNSA. V was clipped by 0 bases and J by 7 bases; unmatched bases: 7. The CDR3 spells CASSLAQGAQGGYTF. The CDR3 DNA reads TGTGCCAGCAGCTTAGCCCAGGGGGCCCAGGGTGGCTACACCTTC.

Written as DNA, the CDR3 is TGCGCCAGCAGTTTTTCCGGGACAGGGGGCGGTGAGACCCAGTACTTC. This encodes CASSFSGTGGGETQYF. This rearrangement joins TRBV5-1 to TRBJ2-5, with TRBD1 matching 12 bases. The germline gives CDR1 SGHRS, CDR2 YFSETQ. V gave up 5 bases and J gave up 5 bases; unmatched junction bases: 10. This CDR3 comprises 16 residues. Full variable domain (missing parts from reference TRBV5-1 and TRBJ2-5): KAGVTQTPRYLIKTRGQQVTLSCSPISGHRSVSWYQQTPGQGLQFLFEYFSETQRNKGNFPGRFSGRQFSNSRSEMNVSTLELGDSALYLCASSFSGTGGGETQYFGPGTRLLVL.